Given below is one T cell receptor (beta chain) in context. Clones were read by immunoSEQ multiplex PCR, and TCRdb kept only the in-frame ones, dropping some. The table lists roughly 500,000 clones, approximately 90% of them singletons. This sample is part of a study of blood T cell repertoires in COVID-19. Study-level information: Acute-phase and convalescent COVID-19 samples originated in the United States, Italy and Spain. In each case, the material was cDNA or gDNA derived from T cells, B-cell-depleted T cells, or PBMCs.

The germline gives CDR1 MNHNS, CDR2 SASEGT. This CDR3 is built from 14 residues. V lost 2 bases, J lost 7 bases, and 14 bases lay in between. The TCR comes from a woman aged 55-69 years who had recovered from COVID-19. The genes are TRBV6-1 and TRBJ1-2; D perhaps matches TRBD1 (6 bases). Sample: PBMCs or T cells enriched from blood (not recorded which). Written as DNA, the CDR3 is TGTGCCAGCAGTGAACAGAGTGGGGGGGCTGGCTACACCTTC. Translation: CASSEQSGGAGYTF.